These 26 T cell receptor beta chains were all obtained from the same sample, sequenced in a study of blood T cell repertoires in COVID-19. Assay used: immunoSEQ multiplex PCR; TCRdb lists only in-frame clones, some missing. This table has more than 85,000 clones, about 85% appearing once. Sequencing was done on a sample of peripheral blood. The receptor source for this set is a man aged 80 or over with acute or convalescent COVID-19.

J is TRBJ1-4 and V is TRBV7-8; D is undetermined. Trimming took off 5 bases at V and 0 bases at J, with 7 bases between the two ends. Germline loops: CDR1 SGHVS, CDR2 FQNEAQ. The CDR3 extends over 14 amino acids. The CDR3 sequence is CASSVAATNEKLFF. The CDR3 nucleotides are TGTGCCAGCAGCGTTGCAGCAACTAATGAAAAACTGTTTTTT.

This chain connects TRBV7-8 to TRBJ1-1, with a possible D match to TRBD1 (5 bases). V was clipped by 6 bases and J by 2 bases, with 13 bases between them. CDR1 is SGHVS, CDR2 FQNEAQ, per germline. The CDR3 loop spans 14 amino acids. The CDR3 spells CASSRVRGNTEAFF. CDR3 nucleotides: TGTGCCAGCAGTCGCGTTAGGGGCAACACTGAAGCTTTCTTT.

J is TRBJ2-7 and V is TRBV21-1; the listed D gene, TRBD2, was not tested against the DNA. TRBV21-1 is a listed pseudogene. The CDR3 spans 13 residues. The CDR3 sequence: CASPRTTDHEQYF. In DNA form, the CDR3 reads TGTGCCAGCCCCAGGACTACCGACCACGAGCAGTACTTC.

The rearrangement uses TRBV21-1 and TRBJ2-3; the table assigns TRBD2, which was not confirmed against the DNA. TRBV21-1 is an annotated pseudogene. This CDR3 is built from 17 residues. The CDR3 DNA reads TGTGCCAGCAGCAAACCGGGGGTGGGAGAGAACACAGATACGCAGTATTTT. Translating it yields CASSKPGVGENTDTQYF.

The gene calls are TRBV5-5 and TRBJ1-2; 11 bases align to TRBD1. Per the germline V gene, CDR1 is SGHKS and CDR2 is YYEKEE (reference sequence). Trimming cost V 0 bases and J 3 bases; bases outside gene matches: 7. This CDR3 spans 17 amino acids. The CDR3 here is CASSLVDRGPPYYGYTF. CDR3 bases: TGTGCCAGCAGCTTGGTGGACAGGGGGCCACCTTACTATGGCTACACCTTC.

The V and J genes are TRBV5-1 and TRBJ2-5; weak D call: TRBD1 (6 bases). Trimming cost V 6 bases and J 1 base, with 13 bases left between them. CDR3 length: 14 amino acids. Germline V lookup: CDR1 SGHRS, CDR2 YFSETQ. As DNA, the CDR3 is TGCGCCAGCACCCGGGACATCCCCCAAGAGACCCAGTACTTC. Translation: CASTRDIPQETQYF.

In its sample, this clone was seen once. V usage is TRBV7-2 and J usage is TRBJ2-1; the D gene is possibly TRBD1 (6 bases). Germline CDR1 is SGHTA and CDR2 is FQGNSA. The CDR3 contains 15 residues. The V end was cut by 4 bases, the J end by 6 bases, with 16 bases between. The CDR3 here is CASSSQWGLANEQFF. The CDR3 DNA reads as TGTGCCAGCAGCTCCCAGTGGGGGCTAGCCAATGAGCAGTTCTTC.

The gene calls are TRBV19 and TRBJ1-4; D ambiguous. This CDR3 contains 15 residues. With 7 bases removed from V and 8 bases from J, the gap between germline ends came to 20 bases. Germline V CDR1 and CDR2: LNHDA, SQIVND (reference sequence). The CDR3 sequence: CASTTYGEAREKLFF. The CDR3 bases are TGTGCCAGTACCACGTACGGGGAGGCGCGAGAAAAACTGTTTTTT.

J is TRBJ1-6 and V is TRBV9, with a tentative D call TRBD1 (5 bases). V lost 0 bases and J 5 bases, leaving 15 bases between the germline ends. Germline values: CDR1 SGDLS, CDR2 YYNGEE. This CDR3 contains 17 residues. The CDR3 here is CASSVDIGRGNNSPLHF. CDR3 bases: TGTGCCAGCAGCGTAGATATAGGGCGGGGGAATAATTCACCCCTCCACTTT.

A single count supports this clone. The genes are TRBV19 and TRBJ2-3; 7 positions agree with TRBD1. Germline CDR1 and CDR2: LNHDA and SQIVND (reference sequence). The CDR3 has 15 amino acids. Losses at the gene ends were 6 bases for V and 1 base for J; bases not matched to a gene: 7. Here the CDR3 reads CASRPTGAGTDTQYF. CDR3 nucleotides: TGTGCCAGTAGGCCTACAGGGGCCGGCACAGATACGCAGTATTTT.

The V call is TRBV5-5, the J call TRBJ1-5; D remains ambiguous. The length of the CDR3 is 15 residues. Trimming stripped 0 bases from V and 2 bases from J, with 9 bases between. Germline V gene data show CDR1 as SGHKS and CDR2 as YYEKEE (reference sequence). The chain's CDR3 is CASSLAALGNQPQHF. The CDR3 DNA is TGTGCCAGCAGCTTGGCGGCCCTAGGCAATCAGCCCCAGCATTTT.

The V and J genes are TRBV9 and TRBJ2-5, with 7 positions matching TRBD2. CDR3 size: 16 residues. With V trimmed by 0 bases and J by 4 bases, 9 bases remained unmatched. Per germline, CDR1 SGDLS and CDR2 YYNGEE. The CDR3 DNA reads TGTGCCAGCAGCGTAGAGGGTGGGAGGGCCGTAGAGACCCAGTACTTC. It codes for CASSVEGGRAVETQYF.

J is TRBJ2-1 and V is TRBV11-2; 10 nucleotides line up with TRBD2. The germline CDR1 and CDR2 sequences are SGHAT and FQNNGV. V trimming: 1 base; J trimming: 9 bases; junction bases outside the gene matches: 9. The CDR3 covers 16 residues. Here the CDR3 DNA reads TGTGCCAGCAGCTTAGTAGCCAGCGGGAGGGCCTCTGAGCAGTTCTTC. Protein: CASSLVASGRASEQFF.

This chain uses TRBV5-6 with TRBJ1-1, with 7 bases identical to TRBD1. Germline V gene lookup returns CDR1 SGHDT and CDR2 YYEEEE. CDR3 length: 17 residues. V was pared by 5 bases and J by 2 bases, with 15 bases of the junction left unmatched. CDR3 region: CASSSDRRWGINTEAFF. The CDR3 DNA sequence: TGTGCCAGCAGTTCGGACAGGCGTTGGGGGATAAACACTGAAGCTTTCTTT.

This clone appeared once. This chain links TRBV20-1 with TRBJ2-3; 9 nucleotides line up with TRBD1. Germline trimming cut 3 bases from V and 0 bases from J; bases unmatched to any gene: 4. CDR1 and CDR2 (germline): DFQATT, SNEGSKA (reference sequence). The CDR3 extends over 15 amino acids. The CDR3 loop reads CSASVGTGSTDTQYF. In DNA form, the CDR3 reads TGCAGTGCTAGTGTCGGGACAGGGAGCACAGATACGCAGTATTTT.

The CDR3 loop is CASSHRTGGNYGYTF. The CDR3, as DNA: TGTGCCAGTAGCCATCGGACAGGGGGAAACTATGGCTACACCTTC. The rearrangement uses TRBV19 and TRBJ1-2, with 10 positions matching TRBD1. From germline, CDR1 is LNHDA and CDR2 SQIVND (reference sequence). Trimming cost V 6 bases and J 2 bases; bases outside gene matches: 6. The CDR3 is 15 residues long.

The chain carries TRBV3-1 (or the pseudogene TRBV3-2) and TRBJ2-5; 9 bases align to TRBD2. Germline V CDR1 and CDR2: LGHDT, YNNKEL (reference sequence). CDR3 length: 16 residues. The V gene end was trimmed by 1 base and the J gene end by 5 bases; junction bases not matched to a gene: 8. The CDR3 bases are TGTGCCAGCAGCCAAGCGTCGTCTAGCGGGATCGAGACCCAGTACTTC. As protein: CASSQASSSGIETQYF.

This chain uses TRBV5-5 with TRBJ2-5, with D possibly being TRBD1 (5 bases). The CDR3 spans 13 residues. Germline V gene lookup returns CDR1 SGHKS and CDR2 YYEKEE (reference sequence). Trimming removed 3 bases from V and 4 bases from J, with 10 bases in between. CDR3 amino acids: CASSWQGPETQYF. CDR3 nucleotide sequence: TGTGCCAGCAGCTGGCAGGGCCCAGAGACCCAGTACTTC.

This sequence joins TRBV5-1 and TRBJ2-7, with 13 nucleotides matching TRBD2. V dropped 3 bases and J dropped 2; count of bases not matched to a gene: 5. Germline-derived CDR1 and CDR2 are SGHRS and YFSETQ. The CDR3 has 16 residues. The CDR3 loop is CASSWTGTSGTYEQYF. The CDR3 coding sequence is TGCGCCAGCAGCTGGACCGGGACTAGCGGGACCTACGAGCAGTACTTC. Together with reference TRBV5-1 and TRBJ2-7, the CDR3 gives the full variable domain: KAGVTQTPRYLIKTRGQQVTLSCSPISGHRSVSWYQQTPGQGLQFLFEYFSETQRNKGNFPGRFSGRQFSNSRSEMNVSTLELGDSALYLCASSWTGTSGTYEQYFGPGTRLTVT.

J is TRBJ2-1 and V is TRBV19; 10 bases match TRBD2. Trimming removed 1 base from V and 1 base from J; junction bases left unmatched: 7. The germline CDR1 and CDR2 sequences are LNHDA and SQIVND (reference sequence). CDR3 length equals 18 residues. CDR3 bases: TGTGCCAGTAGTATAGGCGCTAGCGGGAGCTCGTCCTACAATGAGCAGTTCTTC. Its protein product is CASSIGASGSSSYNEQFF.

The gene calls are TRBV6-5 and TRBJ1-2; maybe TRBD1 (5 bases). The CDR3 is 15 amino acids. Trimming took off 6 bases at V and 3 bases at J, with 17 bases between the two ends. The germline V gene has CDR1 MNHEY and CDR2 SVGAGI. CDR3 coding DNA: TGTGCCAGCAGCAGACTGACAGCTTCAGACTATGGCTACACCTTC. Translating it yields CASSRLTASDYGYTF.

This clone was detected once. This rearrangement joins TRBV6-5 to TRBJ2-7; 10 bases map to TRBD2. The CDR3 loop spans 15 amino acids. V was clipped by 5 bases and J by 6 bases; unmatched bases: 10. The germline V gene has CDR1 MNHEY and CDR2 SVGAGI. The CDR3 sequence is CASSTSGALSGEQYF. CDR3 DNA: TGTGCCAGCAGTACTAGCGGGGCCCTATCGGGCGAGCAGTACTTC.

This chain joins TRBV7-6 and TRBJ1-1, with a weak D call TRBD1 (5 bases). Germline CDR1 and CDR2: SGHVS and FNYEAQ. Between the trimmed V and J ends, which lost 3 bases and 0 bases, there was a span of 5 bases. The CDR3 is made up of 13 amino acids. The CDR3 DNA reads TGTGCCAGCAGCTTGGACATGAACACTGAAGCTTTCTTT. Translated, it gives CASSLDMNTEAFF.

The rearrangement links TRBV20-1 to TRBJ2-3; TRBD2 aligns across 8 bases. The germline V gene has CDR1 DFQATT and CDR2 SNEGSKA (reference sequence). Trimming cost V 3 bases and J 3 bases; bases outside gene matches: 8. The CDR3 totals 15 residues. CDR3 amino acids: CSASIREGWTDTQYF. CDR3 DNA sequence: TGCAGTGCTAGTATACGGGAGGGCTGGACAGATACGCAGTATTTT.

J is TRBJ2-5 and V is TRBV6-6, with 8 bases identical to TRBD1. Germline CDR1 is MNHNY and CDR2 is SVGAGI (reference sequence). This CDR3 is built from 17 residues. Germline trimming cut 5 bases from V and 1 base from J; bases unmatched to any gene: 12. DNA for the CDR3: TGTGCCAGCAGTCCCCGTCCCGGGACAGGCTTCCAAGAGACCCAGTACTTC. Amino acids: CASSPRPGTGFQETQYF.

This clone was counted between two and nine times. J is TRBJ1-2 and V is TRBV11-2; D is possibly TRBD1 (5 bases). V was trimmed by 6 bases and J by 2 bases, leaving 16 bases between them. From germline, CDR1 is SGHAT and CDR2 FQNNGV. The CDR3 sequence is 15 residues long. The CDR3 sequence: CASSQRGTQNYGYTF. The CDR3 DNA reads TGTGCCAGCAGTCAACGGGGGACCCAAAACTATGGCTACACCTTC.